The text below deals with one T cell receptor (beta chain). This table comes from immunoSEQ multiplex PCR, and its TCRdb copy is limited to in-frame clones, with some not included. This table holds about 65,000 clones, roughly 86% found once. The data were obtained in a study of glioma-infiltrating T cells after dendritic cell vaccination. Whole-study context: Between about 2003 and 2013, patients got autologous tumor lysate-pulsed dendritic cell vaccines.

Time point denoted: after dendritic cell vaccination, including at tumor progression/relapse. The TCR sequence derives from a human donor with glioblastoma. This material consisted of blood, taken after dendritic cell vaccination.

The CDR3 DNA sequence: TGTGCCAGCAGCTTAGGAGGGCGGAACACTGAAGCTTTCTTT. Translation gives CASSLGGRNTEAFF. The V gene is TRBV7-3, the J gene TRBJ1-1; D unclear. V was clipped by 2 bases and J by 1 base, with 8 bases between them. The CDR3 has 14 residues. The germline CDR1 and CDR2 sequences are SGHTA and FQGTGA.